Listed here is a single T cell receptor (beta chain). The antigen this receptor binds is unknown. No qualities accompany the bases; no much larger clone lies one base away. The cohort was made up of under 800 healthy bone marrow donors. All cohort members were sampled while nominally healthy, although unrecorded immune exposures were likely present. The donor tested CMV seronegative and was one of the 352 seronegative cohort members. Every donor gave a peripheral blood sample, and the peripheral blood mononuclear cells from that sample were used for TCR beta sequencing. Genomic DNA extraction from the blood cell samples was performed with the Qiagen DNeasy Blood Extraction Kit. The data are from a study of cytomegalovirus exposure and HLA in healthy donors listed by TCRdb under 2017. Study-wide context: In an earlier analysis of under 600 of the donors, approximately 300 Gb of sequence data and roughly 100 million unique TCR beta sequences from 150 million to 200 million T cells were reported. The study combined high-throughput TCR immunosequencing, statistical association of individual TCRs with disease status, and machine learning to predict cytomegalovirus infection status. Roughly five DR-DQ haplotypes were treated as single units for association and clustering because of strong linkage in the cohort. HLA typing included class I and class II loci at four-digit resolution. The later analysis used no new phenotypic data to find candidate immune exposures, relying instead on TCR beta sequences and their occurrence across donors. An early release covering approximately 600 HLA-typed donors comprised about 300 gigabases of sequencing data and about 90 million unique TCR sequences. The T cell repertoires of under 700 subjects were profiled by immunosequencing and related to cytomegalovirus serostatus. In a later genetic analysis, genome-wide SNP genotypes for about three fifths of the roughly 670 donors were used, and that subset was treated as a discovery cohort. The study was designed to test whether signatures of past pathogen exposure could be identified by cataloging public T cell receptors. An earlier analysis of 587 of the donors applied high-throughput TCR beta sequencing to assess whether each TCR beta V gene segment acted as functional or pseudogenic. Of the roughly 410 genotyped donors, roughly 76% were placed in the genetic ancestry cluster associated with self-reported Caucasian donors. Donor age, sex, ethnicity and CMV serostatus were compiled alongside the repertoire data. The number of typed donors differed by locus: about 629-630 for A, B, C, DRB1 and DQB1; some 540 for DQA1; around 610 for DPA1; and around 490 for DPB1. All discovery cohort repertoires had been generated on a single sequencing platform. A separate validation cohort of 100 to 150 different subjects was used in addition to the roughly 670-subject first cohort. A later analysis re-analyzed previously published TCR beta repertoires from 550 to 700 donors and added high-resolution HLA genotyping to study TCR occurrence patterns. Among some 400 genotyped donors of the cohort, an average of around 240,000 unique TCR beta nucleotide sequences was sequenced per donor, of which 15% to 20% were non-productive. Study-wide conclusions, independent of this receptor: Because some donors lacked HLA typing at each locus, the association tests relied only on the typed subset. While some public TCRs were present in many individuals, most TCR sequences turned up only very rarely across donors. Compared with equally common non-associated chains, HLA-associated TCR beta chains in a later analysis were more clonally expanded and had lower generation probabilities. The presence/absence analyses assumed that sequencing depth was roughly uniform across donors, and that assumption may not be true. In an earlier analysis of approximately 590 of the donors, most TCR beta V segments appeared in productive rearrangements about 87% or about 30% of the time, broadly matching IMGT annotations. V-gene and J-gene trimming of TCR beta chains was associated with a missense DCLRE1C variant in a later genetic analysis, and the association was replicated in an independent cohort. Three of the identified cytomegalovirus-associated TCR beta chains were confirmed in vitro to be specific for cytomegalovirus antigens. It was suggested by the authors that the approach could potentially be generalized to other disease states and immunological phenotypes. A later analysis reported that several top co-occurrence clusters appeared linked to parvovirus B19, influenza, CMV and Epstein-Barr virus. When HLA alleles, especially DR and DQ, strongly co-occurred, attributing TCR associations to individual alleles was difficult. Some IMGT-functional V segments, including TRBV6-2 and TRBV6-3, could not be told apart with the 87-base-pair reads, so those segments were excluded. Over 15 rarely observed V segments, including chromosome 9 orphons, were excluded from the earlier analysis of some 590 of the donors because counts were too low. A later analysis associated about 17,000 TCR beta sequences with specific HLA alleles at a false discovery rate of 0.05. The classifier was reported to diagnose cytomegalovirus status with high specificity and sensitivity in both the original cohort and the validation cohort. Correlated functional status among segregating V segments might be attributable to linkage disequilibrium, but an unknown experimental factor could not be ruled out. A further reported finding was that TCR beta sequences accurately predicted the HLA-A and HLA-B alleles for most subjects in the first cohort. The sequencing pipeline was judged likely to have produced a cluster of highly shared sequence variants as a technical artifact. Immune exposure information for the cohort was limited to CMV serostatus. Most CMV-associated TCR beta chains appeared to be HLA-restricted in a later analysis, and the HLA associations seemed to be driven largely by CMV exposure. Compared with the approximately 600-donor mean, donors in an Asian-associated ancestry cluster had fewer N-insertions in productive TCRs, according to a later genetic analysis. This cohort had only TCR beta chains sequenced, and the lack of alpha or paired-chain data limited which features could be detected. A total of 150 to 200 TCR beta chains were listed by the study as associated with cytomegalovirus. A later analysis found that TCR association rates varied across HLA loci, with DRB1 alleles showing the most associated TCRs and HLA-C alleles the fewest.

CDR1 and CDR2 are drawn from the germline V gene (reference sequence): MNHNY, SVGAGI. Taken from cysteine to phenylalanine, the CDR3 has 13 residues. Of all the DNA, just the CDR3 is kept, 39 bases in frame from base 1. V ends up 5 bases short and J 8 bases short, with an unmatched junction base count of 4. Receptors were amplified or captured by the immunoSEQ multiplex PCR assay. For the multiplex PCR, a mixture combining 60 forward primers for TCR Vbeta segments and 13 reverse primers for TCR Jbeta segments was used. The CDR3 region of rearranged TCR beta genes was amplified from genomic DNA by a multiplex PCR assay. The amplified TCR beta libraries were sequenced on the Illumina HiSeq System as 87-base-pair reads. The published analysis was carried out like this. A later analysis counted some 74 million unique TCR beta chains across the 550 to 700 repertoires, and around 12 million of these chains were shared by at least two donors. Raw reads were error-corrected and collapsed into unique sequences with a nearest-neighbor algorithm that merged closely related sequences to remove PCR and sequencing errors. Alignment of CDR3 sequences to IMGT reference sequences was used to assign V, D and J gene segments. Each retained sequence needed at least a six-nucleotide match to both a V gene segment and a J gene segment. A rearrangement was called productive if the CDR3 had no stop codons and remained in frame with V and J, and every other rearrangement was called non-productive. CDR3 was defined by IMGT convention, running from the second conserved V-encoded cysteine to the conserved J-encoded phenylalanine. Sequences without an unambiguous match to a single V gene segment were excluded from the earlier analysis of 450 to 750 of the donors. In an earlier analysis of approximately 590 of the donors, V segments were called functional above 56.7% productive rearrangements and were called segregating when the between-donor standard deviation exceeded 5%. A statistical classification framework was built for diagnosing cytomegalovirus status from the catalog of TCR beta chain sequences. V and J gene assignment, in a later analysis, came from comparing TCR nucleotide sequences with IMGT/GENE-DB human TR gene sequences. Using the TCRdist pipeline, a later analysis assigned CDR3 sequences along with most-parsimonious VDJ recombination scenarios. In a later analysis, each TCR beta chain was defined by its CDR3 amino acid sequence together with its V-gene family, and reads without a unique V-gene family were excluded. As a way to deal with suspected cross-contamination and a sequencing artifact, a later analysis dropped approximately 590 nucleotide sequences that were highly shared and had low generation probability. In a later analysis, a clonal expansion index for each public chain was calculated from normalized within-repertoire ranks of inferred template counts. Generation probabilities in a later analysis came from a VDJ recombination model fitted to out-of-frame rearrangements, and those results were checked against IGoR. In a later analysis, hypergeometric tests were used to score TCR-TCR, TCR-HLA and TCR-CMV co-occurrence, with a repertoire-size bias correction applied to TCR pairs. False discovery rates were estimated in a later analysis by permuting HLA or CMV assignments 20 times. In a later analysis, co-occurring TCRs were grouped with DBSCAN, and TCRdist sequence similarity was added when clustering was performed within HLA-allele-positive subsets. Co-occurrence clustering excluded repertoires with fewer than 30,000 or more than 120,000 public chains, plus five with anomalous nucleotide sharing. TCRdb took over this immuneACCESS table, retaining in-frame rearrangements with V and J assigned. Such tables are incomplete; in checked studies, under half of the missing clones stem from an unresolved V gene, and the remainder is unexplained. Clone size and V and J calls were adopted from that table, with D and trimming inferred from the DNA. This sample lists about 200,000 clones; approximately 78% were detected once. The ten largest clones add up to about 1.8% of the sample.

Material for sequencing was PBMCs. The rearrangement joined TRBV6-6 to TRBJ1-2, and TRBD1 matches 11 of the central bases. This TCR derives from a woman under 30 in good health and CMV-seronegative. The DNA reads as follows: TGTGCCAGCAGTCGGACAGGGGGCGAGGGCTACACCTTC. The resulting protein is CASSRTGGEGYTF.